The 5 T cell receptor beta chains below all came from one sample that was sequenced in a study of neurological immune-mediated disorders. One entry per CDR3 protein, called by TCRdb with MiXCR from the 5' RACE reads. The sample has approximately 130,000 distinct CDR3 sequences; more than 2.5% are singletons. Sequenced: PBMCs. These receptors all come from a woman aged 25-40 years with multiple sclerosis.

This clonotype was seen a few times. V is TRBV29-1 and J is TRBJ1-1; maybe TRBD1 (5 bases). The V gene lost 4 bases and the J gene lost 3 bases, with 9 bases spanning the gap. The CDR3 has 12 amino acids. The germline CDR1 and CDR2 sequences are SQVTM and ANQGSEA. CDR3 in amino acids: CSVADSYTEAFF. In DNA, the CDR3 is TGCAGCGTTGCTGACAGTTACACTGAAGCTTTCTTT.

This clonotype was observed a few times. A read error is possible here, since a much larger clone lies one base away. The chain joins TRBV7-2 to TRBJ1-6, with TRBD1 as a possible D gene (5 bases). Germline assignment: CDR1 SGHTA and CDR2 FQGNSA. CDR3 length: 15 amino acids. The CDR3 loop is CASSLEGPNYSPLNF. The CDR3 DNA reads as TGTGCCAGCAGCTTAGAGGGACCCAATTATTCACCCCTCAACTTT.

This clonotype was recorded at least ten times. The chain recombines TRBV7-2 with TRBJ2-1, with D possibly TRBD2 on 6 matching bases. CDR1 SGHTA and CDR2 FQGNSA come from the germline V gene. Trimming removed 2 bases from V and 8 bases from J, with 19 bases in between. The CDR3 length is 16 residues. CDR3 sequence: CASSLMGGLVLDEQFF. The CDR3 region has the DNA TGTGCCAGCAGCTTAATGGGGGGACTGGTGTTGGATGAGCAGTTCTTC. Together with reference TRBV7-2 and TRBJ2-1, the CDR3 gives the full variable domain: GAGVSQSPSNKVTEKGKDVELRCDPISGHTALYWYRQSLGQGLEFLIYFQGNSAPDKSGLPSDRFSAERTGGSVSTLTIQRTQQEDSAVYLCASSLMGGLVLDEQFFGPGTRLTVL.

This clonotype was counted many times. V usage is TRBV6-6 and J usage is TRBJ2-4; TRBD1 matches 9 bases. Per the germline V gene, CDR1 is MNHNY and CDR2 is SVGAGI (reference sequence). The CDR3 length is 13 residues. Germline trimming cut 6 bases from V and 7 bases from J; bases unmatched to any gene: 4. The CDR3 sequence: CASSQGQGNIQYF. As DNA, the CDR3 is TGTGCCAGCAGCCAAGGACAGGGGAACATTCAGTACTTC.

This clonotype was counted many times. The chain uses TRBV3-1 and TRBJ1-6; D unresolved. Trimming pared 3 bases from V and 14 bases from J, leaving 14 bases between. Germline V CDR1 and CDR2: LGHDT, YNNKEL (reference sequence). This CDR3 has 13 residues. CDR3 sequence (DNA): TGTGCCAGCAGCCAGGATGTCAAGGCCACCCTCCACTTT. Translating it yields CASSQDVKATLHF.